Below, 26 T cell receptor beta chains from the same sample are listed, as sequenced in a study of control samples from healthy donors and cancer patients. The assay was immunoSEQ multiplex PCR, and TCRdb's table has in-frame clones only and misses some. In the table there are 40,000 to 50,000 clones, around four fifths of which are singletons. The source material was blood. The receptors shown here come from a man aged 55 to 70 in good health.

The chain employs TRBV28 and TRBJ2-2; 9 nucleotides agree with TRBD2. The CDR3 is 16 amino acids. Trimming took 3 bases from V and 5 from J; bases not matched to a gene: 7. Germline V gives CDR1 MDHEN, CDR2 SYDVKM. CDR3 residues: CASSFLGSGSTGELFF. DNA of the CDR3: TGTGCCAGCAGTTTCTTGGGTAGCGGGAGTACCGGGGAGCTGTTTTTT.

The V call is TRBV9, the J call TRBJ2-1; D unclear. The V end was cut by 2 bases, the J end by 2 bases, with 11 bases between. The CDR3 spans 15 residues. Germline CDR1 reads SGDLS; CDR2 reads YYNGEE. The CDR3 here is CASSVRSQPYNEQFF. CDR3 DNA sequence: TGTGCCAGCAGCGTCCGGTCCCAGCCCTACAATGAGCAGTTCTTC.

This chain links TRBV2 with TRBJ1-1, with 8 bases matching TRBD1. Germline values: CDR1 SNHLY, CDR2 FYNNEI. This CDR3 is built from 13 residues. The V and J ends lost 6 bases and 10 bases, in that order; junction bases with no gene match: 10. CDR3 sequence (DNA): TGTGCCAGCAGAGGACAGGGAGGGGATGCAGCTTTCTTT. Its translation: CASRGQGGDAAFF.

This CDR3 is CASSWTGPYSNQPQHF. The CDR3 nucleotides read TGTGCCAGCAGTTGGACAGGGCCGTATAGCAATCAGCCCCAGCATTTT. This chain links TRBV6-5 with TRBJ1-5; 8 nucleotides align to TRBD1. CDR1 MNHEY and CDR2 SVGAGI come from the germline V gene. J lost 0 bases, V lost 4 bases, and 5 bases had no gene match. The CDR3 sequence is 16 residues long.

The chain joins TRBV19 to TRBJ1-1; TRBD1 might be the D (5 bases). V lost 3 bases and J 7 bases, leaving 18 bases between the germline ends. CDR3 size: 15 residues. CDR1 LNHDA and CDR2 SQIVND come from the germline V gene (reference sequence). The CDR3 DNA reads TGTGCCAGTAGTATCAAGGGAGGGGTAAGGGGTGAAGCTTTCTTT. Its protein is CASSIKGGVRGEAFF.

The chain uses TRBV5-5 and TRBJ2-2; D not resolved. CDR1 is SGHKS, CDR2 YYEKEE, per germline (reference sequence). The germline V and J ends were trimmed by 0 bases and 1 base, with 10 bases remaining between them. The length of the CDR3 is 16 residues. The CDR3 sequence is CASSLGPNKNTGELFF. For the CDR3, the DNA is TGTGCCAGCAGCTTGGGGCCTAACAAGAACACCGGGGAGCTGTTTTTT.

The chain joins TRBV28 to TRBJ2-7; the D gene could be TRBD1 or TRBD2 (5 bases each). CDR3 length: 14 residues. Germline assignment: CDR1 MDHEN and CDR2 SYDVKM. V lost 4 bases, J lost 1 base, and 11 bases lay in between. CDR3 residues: CASSSPGRSYEQYF. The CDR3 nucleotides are TGTGCCAGCAGTTCACCGGGACGGTCCTACGAGCAGTACTTC.

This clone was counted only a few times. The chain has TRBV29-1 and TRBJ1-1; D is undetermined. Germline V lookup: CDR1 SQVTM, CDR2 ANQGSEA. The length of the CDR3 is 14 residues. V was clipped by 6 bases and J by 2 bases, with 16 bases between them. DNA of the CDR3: TGCAGCGTCCGAAGGCAGGATTCTAACACTGAAGCTTTCTTT. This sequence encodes CSVRRQDSNTEAFF.

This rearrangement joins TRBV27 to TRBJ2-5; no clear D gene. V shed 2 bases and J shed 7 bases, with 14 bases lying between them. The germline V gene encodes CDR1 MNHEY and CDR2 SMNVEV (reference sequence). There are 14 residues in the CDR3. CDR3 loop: CASSLRQGSVTQYF. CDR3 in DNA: TGTGCCAGCAGTTTAAGACAAGGGTCGGTGACCCAGTACTTC.

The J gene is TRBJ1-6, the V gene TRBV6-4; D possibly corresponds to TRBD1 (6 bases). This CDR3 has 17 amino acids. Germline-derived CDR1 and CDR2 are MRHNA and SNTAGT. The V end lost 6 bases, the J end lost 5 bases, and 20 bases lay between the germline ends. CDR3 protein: CASRDGGLGSDNSPLHF. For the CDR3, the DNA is TGTGCCAGCAGGGACGGGGGGCTGGGATCGGATAATTCACCCCTCCACTTT.

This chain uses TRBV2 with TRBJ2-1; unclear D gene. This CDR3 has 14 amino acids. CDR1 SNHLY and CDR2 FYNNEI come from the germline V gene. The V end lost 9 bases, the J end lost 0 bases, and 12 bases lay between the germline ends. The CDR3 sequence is CASSPDRSYNEQFF. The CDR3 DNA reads TGTGCCAGTTCCCCAGACCGCTCCTACAATGAGCAGTTCTTC.

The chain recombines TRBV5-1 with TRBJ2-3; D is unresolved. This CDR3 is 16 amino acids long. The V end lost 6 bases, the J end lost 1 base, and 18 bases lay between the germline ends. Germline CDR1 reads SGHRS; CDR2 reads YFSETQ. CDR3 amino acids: CASTPGGLVGTDTQYF. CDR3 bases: TGCGCCAGCACCCCAGGCGGATTAGTAGGCACAGATACGCAGTATTTT.

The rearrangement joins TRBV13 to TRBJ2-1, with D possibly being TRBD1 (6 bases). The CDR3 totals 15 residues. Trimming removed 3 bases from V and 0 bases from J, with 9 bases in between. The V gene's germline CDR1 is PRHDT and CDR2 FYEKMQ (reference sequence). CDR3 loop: CASSLGHRSYNEQFF. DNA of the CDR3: TGTGCCAGCAGCTTGGGACACCGCTCCTACAATGAGCAGTTCTTC.

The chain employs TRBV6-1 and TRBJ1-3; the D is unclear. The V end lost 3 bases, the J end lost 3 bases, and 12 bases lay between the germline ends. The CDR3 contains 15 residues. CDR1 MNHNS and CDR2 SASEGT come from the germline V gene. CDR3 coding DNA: TGTGCCAGCAGTGACCTGAAGGGCGGTGGAAACACCATATATTTT. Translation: CASSDLKGGGNTIYF.

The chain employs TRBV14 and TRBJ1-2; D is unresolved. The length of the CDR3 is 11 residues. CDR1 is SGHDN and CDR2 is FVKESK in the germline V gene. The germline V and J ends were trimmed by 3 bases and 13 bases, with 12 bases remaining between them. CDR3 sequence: CASSQIETLTF. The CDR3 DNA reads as TGTGCCAGCAGCCAGATAGAAACTCTCACCTTC.

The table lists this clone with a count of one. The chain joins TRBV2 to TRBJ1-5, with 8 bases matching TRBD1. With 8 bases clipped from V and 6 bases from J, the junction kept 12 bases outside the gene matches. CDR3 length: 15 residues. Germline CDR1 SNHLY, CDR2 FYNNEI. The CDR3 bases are TGTGCCAGCGGAAGGGAACAGGGGGTTGTTCAGCCCCAGCATTTT. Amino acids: CASGREQGVVQPQHF.

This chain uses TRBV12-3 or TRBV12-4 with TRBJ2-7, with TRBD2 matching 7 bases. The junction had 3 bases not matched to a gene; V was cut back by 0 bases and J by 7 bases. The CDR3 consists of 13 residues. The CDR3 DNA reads TGTGCCAGCAGTTTAGCGGGAGGGAAGGAGCAGTACTTC. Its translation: CASSLAGGKEQYF.

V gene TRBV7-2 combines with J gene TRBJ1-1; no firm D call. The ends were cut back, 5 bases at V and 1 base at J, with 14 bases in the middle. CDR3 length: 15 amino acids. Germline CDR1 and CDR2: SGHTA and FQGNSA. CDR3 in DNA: TGTGCCAGCAGCCTAAACCGTAACAGGAACACTGAAGCTTTCTTT. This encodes CASSLNRNRNTEAFF. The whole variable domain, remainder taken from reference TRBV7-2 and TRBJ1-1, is GAGVSQSPSNKVTEKGKDVELRCDPISGHTALYWYRQSLGQGLEFLIYFQGNSAPDKSGLPSDRFSAERTGGSVSTLTIQRTQQEDSAVYLCASSLNRNRNTEAFFGQGTRLTVV.

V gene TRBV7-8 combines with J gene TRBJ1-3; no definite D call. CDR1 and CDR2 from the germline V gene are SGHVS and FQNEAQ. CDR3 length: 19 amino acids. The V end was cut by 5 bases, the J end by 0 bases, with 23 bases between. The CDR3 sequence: CASSLLSHRGTLSGNTIYF. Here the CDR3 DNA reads TGTGCCAGCAGCCTACTATCACATAGAGGAACCCTCTCTGGAAACACCATATATTTT.

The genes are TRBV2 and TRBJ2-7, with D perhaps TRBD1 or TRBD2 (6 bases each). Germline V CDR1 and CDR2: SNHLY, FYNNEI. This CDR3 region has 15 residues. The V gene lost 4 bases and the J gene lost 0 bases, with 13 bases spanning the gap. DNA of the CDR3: TGTGCCAGCAGTGGTCGGGGGCGGAGCTCCTACGAGCAGTACTTC. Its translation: CASSGRGRSSYEQYF.

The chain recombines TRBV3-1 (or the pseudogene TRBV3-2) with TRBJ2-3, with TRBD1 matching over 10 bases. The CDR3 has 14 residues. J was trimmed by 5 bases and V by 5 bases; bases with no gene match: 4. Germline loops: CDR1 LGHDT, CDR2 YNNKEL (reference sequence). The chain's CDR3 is CASSAGQGRDTQYF. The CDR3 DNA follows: TGTGCCAGCAGCGCGGGACAGGGGAGAGATACGCAGTATTTT.

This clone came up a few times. CDR3 residues: CAWSNNRGGGYTF. CDR3 DNA sequence: TGTGCCTGGAGTAACAACAGGGGAGGTGGCTACACCTTC. The chain employs TRBV30 and TRBJ1-2, with TRBD1 matching over 7 bases. This CDR3 is built from 13 residues. Trimming cost V 2 bases and J 7 bases; bases outside gene matches: 7. Germline V CDR1 and CDR2: GTSNPN, SVGIG (reference sequence).

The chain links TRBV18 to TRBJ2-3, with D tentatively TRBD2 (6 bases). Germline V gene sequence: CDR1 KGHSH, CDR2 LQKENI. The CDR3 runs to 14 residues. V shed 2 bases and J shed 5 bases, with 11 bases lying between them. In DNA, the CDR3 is TGTGCCAGCTCACCAGCCGGGGGAAAAGATACGCAGTATTTT. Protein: CASSPAGGKDTQYF.

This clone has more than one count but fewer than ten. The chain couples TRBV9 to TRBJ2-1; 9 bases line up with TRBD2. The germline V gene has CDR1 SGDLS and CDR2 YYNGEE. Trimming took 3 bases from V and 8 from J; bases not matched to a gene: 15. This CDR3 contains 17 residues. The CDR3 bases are TGTGCCAGCAGCGGATCTTTAGCGGGGGCCTTGGGCGATGAGCAGTTCTTC. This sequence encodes CASSGSLAGALGDEQFF.

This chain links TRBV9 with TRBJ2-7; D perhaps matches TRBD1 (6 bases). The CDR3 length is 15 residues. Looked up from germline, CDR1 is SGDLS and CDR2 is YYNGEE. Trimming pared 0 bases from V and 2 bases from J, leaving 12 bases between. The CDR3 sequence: CASSVDWGQTYEQYF. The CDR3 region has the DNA TGTGCCAGCAGCGTAGATTGGGGACAAACCTACGAGCAGTACTTC.

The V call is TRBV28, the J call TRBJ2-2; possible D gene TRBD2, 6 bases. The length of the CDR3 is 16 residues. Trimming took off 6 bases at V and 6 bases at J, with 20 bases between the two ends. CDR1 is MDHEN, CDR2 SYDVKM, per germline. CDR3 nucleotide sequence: TGTGCCAGCAGCCCCTCTGGGCGGGATGAATCCGGGGAGCTGTTTTTT. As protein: CASSPSGRDESGELFF.